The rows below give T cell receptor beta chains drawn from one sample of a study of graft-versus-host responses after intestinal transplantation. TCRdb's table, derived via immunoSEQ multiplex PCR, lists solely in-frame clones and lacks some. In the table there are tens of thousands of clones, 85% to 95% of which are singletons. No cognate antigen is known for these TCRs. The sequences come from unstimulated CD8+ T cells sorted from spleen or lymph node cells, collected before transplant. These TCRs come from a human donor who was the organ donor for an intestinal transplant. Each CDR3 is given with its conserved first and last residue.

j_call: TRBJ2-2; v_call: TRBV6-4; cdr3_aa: CASMRQDTGELFF
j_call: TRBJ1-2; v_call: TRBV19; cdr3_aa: CASSGGGGSYGYTF
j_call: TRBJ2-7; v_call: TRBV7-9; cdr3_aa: CATATGTLYEQYF
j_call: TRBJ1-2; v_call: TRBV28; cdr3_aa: CASRARPITYGYTF
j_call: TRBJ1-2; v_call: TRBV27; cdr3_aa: CASSLRGASYGYTF
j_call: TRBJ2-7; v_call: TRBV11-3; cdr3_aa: CASEERDGAYEQYF
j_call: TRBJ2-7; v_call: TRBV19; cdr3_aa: CASSIGTGGYEQYF
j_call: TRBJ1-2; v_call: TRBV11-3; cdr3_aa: CASSYSGQGISRGYTF
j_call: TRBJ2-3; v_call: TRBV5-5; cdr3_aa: CASSLRWSEPGTDTQYF
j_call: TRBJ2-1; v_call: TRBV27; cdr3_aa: CASSLNSGREQFF
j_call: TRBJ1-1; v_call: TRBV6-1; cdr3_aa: CASSAGGGTEAFF
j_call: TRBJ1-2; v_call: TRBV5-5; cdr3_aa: CASSLAFDVGNYGYTF
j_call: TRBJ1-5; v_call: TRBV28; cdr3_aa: CASSWGSHQPQHF
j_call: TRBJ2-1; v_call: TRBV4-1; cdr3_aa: CASSQDWAGEGNEQFF
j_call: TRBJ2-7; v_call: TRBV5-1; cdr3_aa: CASSLEGALYEQYF
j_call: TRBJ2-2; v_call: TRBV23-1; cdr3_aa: CASSQMSSSGANTGELFF
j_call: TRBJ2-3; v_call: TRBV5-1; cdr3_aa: CASSLATTRIDTQYF
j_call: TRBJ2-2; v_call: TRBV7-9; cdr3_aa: CASSLSPGHQTEELFF
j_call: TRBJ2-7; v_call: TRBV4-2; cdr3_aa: CASRTGSYEQYF